This T cell receptor beta chain originates from a study of cytomegalovirus exposure and HLA in healthy donors. Study observations and caveats: In a later analysis, at a false discovery rate of 0.05, about 16,000 TCR beta sequences matched HLA alleles. Common viral pathogens were later found to be apparently linked to several of the most significant clusters.

As regards this clone: What it binds is not known.

Vbeta (60) and Jbeta (13) primers were used in the PCR. Sequencing used immunoSEQ multiplex PCR; TCRdb keeps in-frame clones, though not all of them. The sample yields under 200,000 clones, roughly 79% seen once. This CDR3 spans 14 amino acids. CDR1 and CDR2 from the germline V gene are MNHEY and SMNVEV (reference sequence). Trimming pared 0 bases from V and 2 bases from J, leaving 5 bases between. The receptor comes from a young man in good health and CMV-seronegative. The rearrangement uses TRBV27 and TRBJ1-5; unclear D gene. The sample taken for sequencing was PBMCs. The CDR3 sequence: CASSLSGGNQPQHF. Here the CDR3 DNA reads TGTGCCAGCAGTTTATCCGGGGGCAATCAGCCCCAGCATTTT.